This section outlines one T cell receptor (beta chain) sequence together with its context. The CDR3 covers 16 residues. Trimming cost V 3 bases and J 5 bases; bases outside gene matches: 9. Germline lookup yields CDR1 SGHRS and CDR2 YFSETQ. The data derive from a study of shared clonotypes between healthy human individuals. Clones were read by immunoSEQ multiplex PCR, and TCRdb kept only the in-frame ones, dropping some. There are 600,000 to 800,000 clones in the sample; just under 75% occur only once, and under 2% lies in the top ten. Input material: memory CD4+ T cells sorted from blood. Subset noted: CD45RA-negative fraction. The rearrangement links TRBV5-1 to TRBJ2-2; TRBD2 matches 8 bases. The sequence was obtained from a woman in her 30s in good health. In nucleotides, the CDR3 is TGCGCCAGCAGCTCCGGGGACGGCGGGGGGACCGGGGAGCTGTTTTTT. Amino acids: CASSSGDGGGTGELFF.